The 25 T cell receptor beta chains presented below share a single source sample, sequenced in a study of shared clonotypes between healthy human individuals. Here immunoSEQ multiplex PCR was the method, and the copy in TCRdb shows in-frame clones only, minus some. The data show around 480,000 clones, with 75% to 80% seen just once and approximately 12% held by the top ten. Sequenced input: PBMCs. The receptors here all came from a woman in her thirties or forties in good health. Some clones in this sample may be carry-over from other donors' samples.

This clone appeared a few times. The genes are TRBV5-4 and TRBJ2-6; D unclear. The CDR3 contains 13 residues. Trimming took off 1 base at V and 4 bases at J, with 3 bases between the two ends. CDR1 is SGHNT and CDR2 is YYREEE in the germline V gene (reference sequence). The CDR3 nucleotides are TGTGCCAGCAGCTTGAAAGGGGCCAACGTCCTGACTTTC. Encoded protein: CASSLKGANVLTF. Using reference TRBV5-4 and TRBJ2-6 for the parts outside the CDR3, the full variable domain is ETGVTQSPTHLIKTRGQQVTLRCSSQSGHNTVSWYQQALGQGPQFIFQYYREEENGRGNFPPRFSGLQFPNYSSELNVNALELDDSALYLCASSLKGANVLTFGAGSRLTVL.

This clone was recorded many times. V usage is TRBV29-1 and J usage is TRBJ2-7, with D tentatively TRBD2 (6 bases). Per the germline V gene, CDR1 is SQVTM and CDR2 is ANQGSEA. The CDR3 has 13 residues. Trimming pared 3 bases from V and 0 bases from J, leaving 9 bases between. CDR3 nucleotide sequence: TGCAGCGTTGAGGAGGGTAGCTCCTACGAGCAGTACTTC. Encoded protein: CSVEEGSSYEQYF.

This clone has a single count. V gene TRBV5-1 combines with J gene TRBJ2-2; a weak D match, TRBD2 (6 bases). Germline V gene lookup returns CDR1 SGHRS and CDR2 YFSETQ. The CDR3 covers 14 residues. Between the trimmed V and J ends, which lost 6 bases and 3 bases, there was a span of 12 bases. CDR3: CASTEGGYTGELFF. In DNA, the CDR3 is TGCGCCAGCACAGAGGGAGGCTACACCGGGGAGCTGTTTTTT.

This clone was detected only a few times. Other nucleotide sequences from this sample produce the same CDR3. This rearrangement joins TRBV5-1 to TRBJ2-7; D tentatively fits TRBD1 or TRBD2 (5 bases each). CDR1 is SGHRS, CDR2 YFSETQ, per germline. V was shortened by 1 base and J by 2 bases, with 10 bases between the two germline ends. CDR3 length: 14 residues. The CDR3 spells CASSLILGAYEQYF. Written as DNA, the CDR3 is TGCGCCAGCAGCTTGATACTGGGGGCCTACGAGCAGTACTTC.

V and J are TRBV7-2 and TRBJ1-4; tentatively, D is TRBD1 (5 bases). This CDR3 is built from 14 residues. V was cut by 4 bases and J by 10 bases, with 16 bases left in between. CDR1 and CDR2 (germline): SGHTA, FQGNSA. The CDR3 nucleotides are TGTGCCAGCAGCTACCGGGACGGGGGAGGAAAACTGTTTTTT. This gives the protein CASSYRDGGGKLFF.

The rearrangement joins TRBV5-6 to TRBJ2-1; 10 bases line up with TRBD2. The CDR3 is 12 amino acids. Trimming at V came to 8 bases and at J to 10 bases, leaving 6 bases not matched to a gene. Germline loops: CDR1 SGHDT, CDR2 YYEEEE. The CDR3, as DNA: TGTGCCAGTAATACAGCGGGAGGGGAGCAGTTCTTC. It encodes CASNTAGGEQFF.

The table lists this clone with a few counts. The CDR3 region is CASGLSSYEQYF. CDR3 nucleotides: TGTGCCAGCGGACTCAGCTCCTACGAGCAGTACTTC. The J gene is TRBJ2-7, the V gene TRBV6-1; D may be TRBD2 (5 bases). CDR3 length: 12 amino acids. CDR1 and CDR2 from the germline V gene are MNHNS and SASEGT. Trimming stripped 8 bases from V and 0 bases from J, with 8 bases between.

The gene calls are TRBV2 and TRBJ1-1; D uncertain. This CDR3 region has 14 residues. Trimming stripped 1 base from V and 1 base from J, with 7 bases between. CDR1 SNHLY and CDR2 FYNNEI come from the germline V gene. In DNA, the CDR3 is TGTGCCAGCAGTGAAGGGAATTGGAACACTGAAGCTTTCTTT. Amino acid sequence: CASSEGNWNTEAFF.

This clone was detected only once. A much larger clone lies a single base off, so this may be a read error. The chain is built from TRBV10-2 and TRBJ2-7; D tentatively reads TRBD1 or TRBD2 (5 bases each). There are 12 residues in the CDR3. V was trimmed by 7 bases and J by 8 bases, leaving 15 bases between them. Germline V gene lookup returns CDR1 WSHSY and CDR2 SAAADI. CDR3 in DNA: TGCGCCAGCACCGAGGGGTTGTACAAGCAGTACTTC. This codes for CASTEGLYKQYF.

The rearrangement joins TRBV5-1 to TRBJ2-7, with 10 bases identical to TRBD1. V was pared by 0 bases and J by 6 bases, with 0 bases of the junction left unmatched. The CDR3 loop spans 13 amino acids. Looked up from germline, CDR1 is SGHRS and CDR2 is YFSETQ. The CDR3 reads CASSLGQGAEQYF. CDR3 in DNA: TGCGCCAGCAGCTTGGGACAGGGGGCCGAGCAGTACTTC.

This rearrangement joins TRBV5-1 to TRBJ2-3; 11 nucleotides agree with TRBD1. Germline V gene data show CDR1 as SGHRS and CDR2 as YFSETQ. J gave up 1 base and V 6 bases, and 4 bases lay outside the gene matches. The CDR3 has 15 amino acids. CDR3 protein: CASTPGQGGTDTQYF. Written as DNA, the CDR3 is TGCGCCAGCACCCCGGGACAGGGGGGCACAGATACGCAGTATTTT.

The genes are TRBV2 and TRBJ1-5, with D possibly being TRBD1 (5 bases). Per germline, CDR1 SNHLY and CDR2 FYNNEI. The V end lost 3 bases, the J end lost 1 base, and 16 bases lay between the germline ends. The CDR3 spans 17 residues. The CDR3 nucleotides are TGTGCCAGCAGTGACGAGACAGACTTCGGCAGCAATCAGCCCCAGCATTTT. Its protein product is CASSDETDFGSNQPQHF.

This clone was seen repeatedly, ten times or more. The chain joins TRBV4-1 to TRBJ1-2; tentative D call: TRBD1 (5 bases). The CDR3 covers 19 residues. The germline V gene encodes CDR1 MGHRA and CDR2 YSYEKL. V was trimmed by 2 bases and J by 2 bases, leaving 24 bases between them. Here the CDR3 reads CASSQRQTQWDARNYGYTF. The CDR3 DNA sequence: TGCGCCAGCAGCCAACGTCAAACCCAGTGGGACGCGAGGAACTATGGCTACACCTTC.

This clone was counted a single time. V usage is TRBV6-1 and J usage is TRBJ2-5; 7 bases map to TRBD1. Per the germline V gene, CDR1 is MNHNS and CDR2 is SASEGT. The CDR3 has 15 residues. V shed 3 bases, J shed 1 base, and the junction held 5 bases outside the gene matches. CDR3 sequence: CASSERQGAQETQYF. The CDR3 DNA reads as TGTGCCAGCAGTGAGCGACAGGGTGCCCAAGAGACCCAGTACTTC.

The chain couples TRBV28 to TRBJ2-2, with D tentatively TRBD2 (6 bases). The CDR3 covers 16 residues. V was trimmed by 1 base and J by 1 base, leaving 10 bases between them. CDR1 and CDR2 from the germline V gene are MDHEN and SYDVKM. The CDR3 is CASSLFGRENTGELFF. In DNA form, the CDR3 reads TGTGCCAGCAGTTTATTTGGGCGGGAGAACACCGGGGAGCTGTTTTTT.

This chain uses TRBV7-9 with TRBJ2-1; D not certain. Between the trimmed V and J ends, which lost 1 base and 0 bases, there was a span of 10 bases. Germline-derived CDR1 and CDR2 are SEHNR and FQNEAQ (reference sequence). CDR3 size: 16 residues. DNA for the CDR3: TGTGCCAGCAGCTTAGGGAGACTGGACTCCTACAATGAGCAGTTCTTC. This translates into CASSLGRLDSYNEQFF.

J is TRBJ2-5 and V is TRBV9; possible D gene TRBD1, 5 bases. The CDR3 spans 15 residues. Between the trimmed V and J ends, which lost 0 bases and 5 bases, there was a span of 14 bases. Per the germline V gene, CDR1 is SGDLS and CDR2 is YYNGEE. As DNA, the CDR3 is TGTGCCAGCAGCGTAGCGACAGCCCTAGGGGAGACCCAGTACTTC. As protein: CASSVATALGETQYF.

This clone appeared a few times. V and J are TRBV30 and TRBJ2-7; TRBD1 matches at 10 bases. V dropped 2 bases and J dropped 8; count of bases not matched to a gene: 12. The CDR3 covers 15 residues. Looked up from germline, CDR1 is GTSNPN and CDR2 is SVGIG (reference sequence). CDR3: CAWSIAGTGVSQQYF. The CDR3 DNA reads TGTGCCTGGAGTATCGCCGGGACAGGGGTTTCGCAGCAGTACTTC.

This chain connects TRBV7-9 to TRBJ1-4; weak D call: TRBD1 (5 bases). Between the trimmed V and J ends, which lost 5 bases and 7 bases, there was a span of 17 bases. There are 15 residues in the CDR3. The germline V gene encodes CDR1 SEHNR and CDR2 FQNEAQ (reference sequence). This chain's CDR3 is CASSLLGQGGEKLFF. CDR3 in DNA: TGTGCCAGCAGCCTCCTCGGGCAGGGTGGTGAAAAACTGTTTTTT.

J is TRBJ2-3 and V is TRBV18; D unclear. The CDR3 sequence is 13 residues long. The V gene lost 4 bases and the J gene lost 4 bases, with 9 bases spanning the gap. CDR1 KGHSH and CDR2 LQKENI come from the germline V gene. The CDR3 spells CASSRIAPDTQYF. CDR3 bases: TGTGCCAGCTCACGAATAGCTCCAGATACGCAGTATTTT. The entire variable domain, with the rest obtained from reference TRBV18 and TRBJ2-3, is as follows: NAGVMQNPRHLVRRRGQEARLRCSPMKGHSHVYWYRQLPEEGLKFMVYLQKENIIDESGMPKERFSAEFPKEGPSILRIQQVVRGDSAAYFCASSRIAPDTQYFGPGTRLTVL.

This clone was picked up one time. The rearrangement links TRBV28 to TRBJ1-4, with a possible D match to TRBD1 (5 bases). The germline CDR1 and CDR2 sequences are MDHEN and SYDVKM. This CDR3 comprises 17 residues. Trimming cost V 3 bases and J 0 bases, with 14 bases left between them. In nucleotides, the CDR3 is TGTGCCAGCAGTTTTCAGTTGGGGCGATCAACTAATGAAAAACTGTTTTTT. Encoded protein: CASSFQLGRSTNEKLFF.

This rearrangement joins TRBV5-4 to TRBJ1-6; the D gene is possibly TRBD1 (6 bases). Germline CDR1 is SGHNT and CDR2 is YYREEE (reference sequence). The CDR3 extends over 14 amino acids. V was trimmed by 7 bases and J by 9 bases, leaving 17 bases between them. The CDR3 here is CASSVGRGSSPLHF. The CDR3 nucleotides are TGTGCCAGCTCTGTGGGCAGGGGATCTTCACCCCTCCACTTT.

The V gene is TRBV7-9, the J gene TRBJ2-7; 7 bases agree with TRBD1. V lost 7 bases and J lost 2; bases outside the gene matches: 8. The CDR3 sequence is 14 residues long. Germline V lookup: CDR1 SEHNR, CDR2 FQNEAQ (reference sequence). The CDR3 nucleotides are TGTGCCAGCAATACGGGACAGACGCCCTACGAGCAGTACTTC. It is translated as CASNTGQTPYEQYF.

This sequence joins TRBV7-2 and TRBJ2-3; 7 nucleotides agree with TRBD2. The CDR3 length is 15 residues. The junction had 8 bases not matched to a gene; V was cut back by 4 bases and J by 4 bases. Germline V gene sequence: CDR1 SGHTA, CDR2 FQGNSA. CDR3 region: CASSSQRGGADTQYF. For the CDR3, the DNA is TGTGCCAGCAGCTCCCAGCGGGGAGGGGCAGATACGCAGTATTTT.

The chain combines TRBV29-1 with TRBJ2-5; TRBD1 might be the D (5 bases). Gene TRBJ2-7 matches the end of the DNA better, so the J call may be wrong. The germline V gene has CDR1 SQVTM and CDR2 ANQGSEA. The CDR3 loop spans 11 amino acids. CDR3 nucleotides: TGCAGCGTAGGGGTTGCCTACGAGCAGTACTTC. Amino acid sequence: CSVGVAYEQYF.